The source of this T cell receptor (beta chain) is a study of shared T cell receptors in the human thymus. Here immunoSEQ multiplex PCR was the method, and the copy in TCRdb shows in-frame clones only, minus some. Here the sample spans around 340,000 clones, 85% to 95% being singletons. Germline loops: CDR1 GTSNPN, CDR2 SVGIG (reference sequence). The germline V and J ends were trimmed by 3 bases and 4 bases, with 24 bases remaining between them. The CDR3 runs 17 residues. This TCR came from a human donor. The specimen was thymocytes. The chain links TRBV30 to TRBJ1-2; no clear D gene. CDR3 in amino acids: CAWSARVNEGRSYGYTF. The CDR3, as DNA: TGTGCCTGGAGCGCAAGGGTGAATGAGGGTCGGAGCTATGGCTACACCTTC.